What follows are 26 T cell receptor beta chains derived from one specimen sequenced in a study of T cell repertoires in cytomegalovirus infection. Using its own MiXCR run on the reads, TCRdb lists one record per CDR3 protein. This sample has about 130,000 distinct CDR3 sequences, with roughly a third found just once. Their cognate antigens are unknown. The sequencing here drew on CD8+ T cells from cultured PBMCs, taken from culture after CMV antigen stimulation. These receptors all stem from a human donor in good health (CMV status not recorded). Some clones in this sample may be carry-over from other donors' samples.

This clonotype was observed at least ten times. V gene TRBV10-3 combines with J gene TRBJ1-1; tentative D call: TRBD1 (5 bases). The V end was cut by 2 bases, the J end by 1 base, with 11 bases between. Germline V gives CDR1 ENHRY, CDR2 SYGVKD. The CDR3 extends over 15 amino acids. This chain's CDR3 is CAISERAGSNTEAFF. CDR3 in DNA: TGTGCCATCAGTGAGAGGGCAGGGTCGAACACTGAAGCTTTCTTT.

This clonotype was detected only a few times. The chain has TRBV28 and TRBJ2-5, with D possibly matching TRBD2 (6 bases). CDR1 is MDHEN and CDR2 is SYDVKM in the germline V gene. The CDR3 spans 14 residues. V was clipped by 2 bases and J by 4 bases, with 11 bases between them. The CDR3 spells CASSLPGLPETQYF. The CDR3 DNA reads as TGTGCCAGCAGTTTACCGGGACTCCCAGAGACCCAGTACTTC.

The rearrangement joins TRBV2 to TRBJ1-1; TRBD1 aligns across 8 bases. The junction had 7 bases not matched to a gene; V was cut back by 7 bases and J by 6 bases. The CDR3 length is 13 residues. CDR1 and CDR2 from the germline V gene are SNHLY and FYNNEI. The CDR3: CASIRQGFAEAFF. The DNA for the CDR3 is TGTGCCAGCATAAGACAGGGGTTTGCTGAAGCTTTCTTT. Complete variable domain (other parts from reference TRBV2 and TRBJ1-1): EPEVTQTPSHQVTQMGQEVILRCVPISNHLYFYWYRQILGQKVEFLVSFYNNEISEKSEIFDDQFSVERPDGSNFTLKIRSTKLEDSAMYFCASIRQGFAEAFFGQGTRLTVV.

This clonotype showed up many times. The chain links TRBV6-5 to TRBJ2-1, with D perhaps matching TRBD2 (6 bases). The CDR3 covers 15 residues. CDR1 is MNHEY, CDR2 SVGAGI, per germline. V was trimmed by 2 bases and J by 0 bases, leaving 8 bases between them. CDR3 coding DNA: TGTGCCAGCAGTTACGGAGGGCTCTCCTACAATGAGCAGTTCTTC. It translates to CASSYGGLSYNEQFF.

The rearrangement links TRBV5-1 to TRBJ2-5, with D possibly matching TRBD2 (5 bases). This CDR3 is 15 amino acids long. Trimming removed 4 bases at V and 4 bases at J, with 17 bases between. Per germline, CDR1 SGHRS and CDR2 YFSETQ. CDR3 amino acids: CASSPPARVRETQYF. The CDR3 region has the DNA TGCGCCAGCAGCCCGCCCGCGAGGGTTCGAGAGACCCAGTACTTC.

V gene TRBV12-3 or TRBV12-4 combines with J gene TRBJ2-6, with unresolved D. The CDR3 is 14 amino acids. The V end lost 6 bases, the J end lost 1 base, and 7 bases lay between the germline ends. CDR3 sequence reads: CASRLSSGANVLTF. As DNA, the CDR3 is TGTGCCAGCAGGCTTTCTTCTGGGGCCAACGTCCTGACTTTC.

This clonotype occurred a few times. V is TRBV6-1 and J is TRBJ2-5; D is possibly TRBD1 (5 bases). V lost 6 bases and J lost 7, with 9 bases in between. The V gene's germline CDR1 is MNHNS and CDR2 SASEGT. The CDR3 runs 11 residues. In DNA, the CDR3 is TGTGCCAGCAGGGACATCCGGACCCAGTACTTC. Translation: CASRDIRTQYF.

The V call is TRBV2, the J call TRBJ1-4, with 7 bases aligning to TRBD1. CDR3 size: 14 residues. From germline, CDR1 is SNHLY and CDR2 FYNNEI. V gave up 8 bases and J gave up 7 bases; unmatched junction bases: 10. CDR3 sequence (DNA): TGTGCCAGCTTCTTCGGAACAGGGGTTGAAAAACTGTTTTTT. Its translation is CASFFGTGVEKLFF.

This clonotype has at least ten counts. The V and J genes are TRBV2 and TRBJ1-1; weak D call: TRBD1 (5 bases). The germline CDR1 and CDR2 sequences are SNHLY and FYNNEI. The CDR3 has 15 residues. Trimming removed 3 bases from V and 0 bases from J, with 11 bases in between. The CDR3 here is CASSDLDSLNTEAFF. CDR3 nucleotide sequence: TGTGCCAGCAGTGATTTAGACAGTTTGAACACTGAAGCTTTCTTT.

The V and J genes are TRBV7-6 and TRBJ2-1; D unresolved. The CDR3 totals 15 residues. The germline V gene has CDR1 SGHVS and CDR2 FNYEAQ. Trimming removed 1 base from V and 8 bases from J, with 15 bases in between. The CDR3 spells CASSLVSSPGDEQFF. In DNA form, the CDR3 reads TGTGCCAGCAGCTTAGTTAGTAGCCCCGGTGATGAGCAGTTCTTC.

This clonotype appeared a few times. The J gene is TRBJ2-4, the V gene TRBV15, with D tentatively TRBD2 (6 bases). Germline V gene data show CDR1 as LNHNV and CDR2 as YYDKDF (reference sequence). CDR3 size: 17 residues. V was pared by 5 bases and J by 1 base, with 18 bases between. The CDR3 here is CATSGPDPEGAKNIQYF. The CDR3 region has the DNA TGTGCCACCAGCGGCCCCGACCCGGAGGGGGCCAAAAACATTCAGTACTTC.

This clonotype was detected many times. The chain links TRBV7-3 to TRBJ2-1; D unresolved. Germline lookup yields CDR1 SGHTA and CDR2 FQGTGA. This CDR3 is 14 amino acids long. V was cut by 1 base and J by 3 bases, with 7 bases left in between. The CDR3: CASSLMNDYNEQFF. The CDR3 DNA reads as TGTGCCAGCAGCTTAATGAATGACTACAATGAGCAGTTCTTC.

This rearrangement joins TRBV10-3 to TRBJ1-1, with a tentative D call TRBD1 (5 bases). The V end lost 2 bases, the J end lost 4 bases, and 11 bases lay between the germline ends. The CDR3 runs to 14 residues. Per the germline V gene, CDR1 is ENHRY and CDR2 is SYGVKD. The CDR3 DNA follows: TGTGCCATCAGTGAGGTGGGGCTTGTCACTGAAGCTTTCTTT. Protein: CAISEVGLVTEAFF.

This clonotype was observed at least ten times. Written as DNA, the CDR3 is TGTGCCAGCAGTTTCGGGGGAGGGGAACTGGGGTTCTTC. Amino acids: CASSFGGGELGFF. J is TRBJ2-1 and V is TRBV12-3 or TRBV12-4; 7 bases line up with TRBD2. The CDR3 extends over 13 amino acids. The V segment lost 3 bases and the J segment 15 bases; nucleotides outside the gene matches: 11.

This chain links TRBV11-2 with TRBJ2-1; 11 nucleotides agree with TRBD2. V lost 5 bases to trimming and J lost 8 bases; unmatched junction nucleotides: 11. Looked up from germline, CDR1 is SGHAT and CDR2 is FQNNGV. The CDR3 covers 16 residues. The CDR3 reads CASSHGTSGPIYEQFF. DNA for the CDR3: TGTGCCAGCAGCCATGGGACTAGCGGCCCCATCTATGAGCAGTTCTTC.

In nucleotides, the CDR3 is TGTGCCAGCAGCTGGAACGGGGGGCCGATAGATACGCAGTATTTT. It encodes CASSWNGGPIDTQYF. The genes are TRBV7-3 and TRBJ2-3; D perhaps matches TRBD2 (7 bases). CDR1 and CDR2 (germline): SGHTA, FQGTGA. The CDR3 sequence is 15 residues long. Trimming cost V 4 bases and J 5 bases, with 16 bases left between them.

Many counts were recorded for this clonotype. This chain uses TRBV6-6 with TRBJ2-2, with D perhaps matching TRBD1 (6 bases). The CDR3 spans 14 residues. Between the trimmed V and J ends, which lost 8 bases and 0 bases, there was a span of 10 bases. CDR1 and CDR2 (germline): MNHNY, SVGAGI (reference sequence). The CDR3 spells CASLQGPNTGELFF. DNA of the CDR3: TGTGCCAGCCTACAGGGCCCGAACACCGGGGAGCTGTTTTTT.

The rearrangement uses TRBV7-3 and TRBJ2-1; D call uncertain. This CDR3 contains 14 residues. Between the trimmed V and J ends, which lost 4 bases and 4 bases, there was a span of 11 bases. Germline assignment: CDR1 SGHTA and CDR2 FQGTGA. The CDR3 spells CASSSLDPYNEQFF. In DNA, the CDR3 is TGTGCCAGCAGCTCCCTGGACCCTTACAATGAGCAGTTCTTC.

This clonotype was seen many times. V gene TRBV11-3 combines with J gene TRBJ2-5; D tentatively fits TRBD1 or TRBD2 (6 bases each). The ends were cut back, 3 bases at V and 3 bases at J, with 26 bases in the middle. Germline CDR1 is SGHNT and CDR2 is YENEEA. This CDR3 has 19 amino acids. DNA of the CDR3: TGTGCCAGCAGCTTCCCGAGATTCTTAGCAGGGGAGGATGAAGAGACCCAGTACTTC. This translates into CASSFPRFLAGEDEETQYF.

The chain carries TRBV6-2 or TRBV6-3 and TRBJ2-7; tentatively, D is TRBD2 (5 bases). Trimming took 0 bases from V and 2 from J, leaving 11 bases between them. CDR3 length: 15 residues. The V gene's germline CDR1 is MNHEY and CDR2 SVGEGT. CDR3 protein: CASSYSSGITYEQYF. CDR3 in DNA: TGTGCCAGCAGTTACTCGTCCGGGATTACCTACGAGCAGTACTTC.

This clonotype was counted many times. The rearrangement joins TRBV30 to TRBJ2-1; tentatively, D is TRBD1 or TRBD2 (5 bases each). The CDR3 contains 16 residues. Trimming took 4 bases from V and 1 from J, leaving 17 bases between them. In germline, CDR1 is GTSNPN, CDR2 SVGIG (reference sequence). CDR3 in amino acids: CAWTPRRRTSYNEQFF. CDR3 bases: TGTGCCTGGACACCAAGAAGGAGGACATCCTACAATGAGCAGTTCTTC.

V gene TRBV2 combines with J gene TRBJ1-4; D is ambiguous. V shed 4 bases and J shed 5 bases, with 11 bases lying between them. CDR1 SNHLY and CDR2 FYNNEI come from the germline V gene. There are 14 residues in the CDR3. Written as DNA, the CDR3 is TGTGCCAGCAGTGGGACGGAGGAAAATGAAAAACTGTTTTTT. This encodes CASSGTEENEKLFF.

V and J are TRBV4-1 and TRBJ2-1; TRBD1 might be the D (5 bases). The germline V gene has CDR1 MGHRA and CDR2 YSYEKL. The CDR3 is made up of 16 amino acids. The V and J ends lost 3 bases and 2 bases respectively, with 14 bases between them. CDR3: CASSQSVGRTYNEQFF. CDR3 nucleotide sequence: TGCGCCAGCAGCCAGTCAGTGGGGCGCACCTACAATGAGCAGTTCTTC.

The chain is built from TRBV7-9 and TRBJ1-2; D unresolved. Trimming shortened V by 5 bases and J by 3 bases, and 13 bases separated the two germline ends. The CDR3 covers 14 residues. Germline V gives CDR1 SEHNR, CDR2 FQNEAQ (reference sequence). The CDR3 DNA is TGTGCCAGCAGCGTATCCTTCGGCGACTATGGCTACACCTTC. Protein product: CASSVSFGDYGYTF.

This clonotype was observed a few times. J is TRBJ2-4 and V is TRBV5-4, with D possibly TRBD2 on 6 matching bases. V was clipped by 2 bases and J by 7 bases, with 16 bases between them. Germline V lookup: CDR1 SGHNT, CDR2 YYREEE (reference sequence). CDR3 length: 15 residues. This CDR3 reads CASSFASLGRNIQYF. The CDR3 coding sequence is TGTGCCAGCAGCTTTGCGTCTCTGGGGAGGAACATTCAGTACTTC.

J is TRBJ2-6 and V is TRBV7-6; D is unclear. Germline V lookup: CDR1 SGHVS, CDR2 FNYEAQ. CDR3 length: 15 residues. V lost 0 bases and J 3 bases, leaving 6 bases between the germline ends. The CDR3 nucleotides are TGTGCCAGCAGCTTAGCCGCCGGTGGGGCCAACGTCCTGACTTTC. This codes for CASSLAAGGANVLTF.